The 11 T cell receptor beta chains listed next were all sequenced from one sample in a study of T cell repertoires in cytomegalovirus infection. These receptors' antigens are unknown. TCRdb reprocessed the reads with MiXCR, giving one entry per CDR3 protein. This sample yields 650,000 to 900,000 distinct CDR3 sequences, of which almost 30% are seen a single time; approximately 14% belongs to the top ten. Sequencing used cultured CD8+ T cells from PBMCs, obtained from culture after CMV antigen stimulation. These receptors were obtained from a human donor in good health (CMV status not recorded). Some clones in this sample may be carry-over from other donors' samples.

V usage is TRBV12-3 or TRBV12-4 and J usage is TRBJ1-1; 9 bases align to TRBD1. The trim removed 3 bases at V and 1 base at J, leaving 6 bases unmatched. The CDR3 length is 16 residues. CDR3 amino acids: CASSFGQGKGNTEAFF. CDR3 in DNA: TGTGCCAGCAGTTTTGGACAGGGGAAGGGGAACACTGAAGCTTTCTTT.

The CDR3 DNA reads TGTGCCAGCAGGCATACTAGCGGGGAACACAATGAGCAGTTCTTC. This sequence encodes CASRHTSGEHNEQFF. The J gene is TRBJ2-1, the V gene TRBV6-5, with 10 bases matching TRBD2. Germline V gene sequence: CDR1 MNHEY, CDR2 SVGAGI. The CDR3 runs to 15 residues. The V gene end was trimmed by 6 bases and the J gene end by 5 bases; junction bases not matched to a gene: 7.

The chain combines TRBV7-9 with TRBJ2-1, with TRBD1 matching over 10 bases. The junction had 10 bases not matched to a gene; V was cut back by 4 bases and J by 7 bases. The CDR3 runs to 16 residues. The germline CDR1 and CDR2 sequences are SEHNR and FQNEAQ (reference sequence). The CDR3 sequence is CASSSRDRGMGNEQFF. For the CDR3, the DNA is TGTGCCAGCAGCTCCCGGGACAGGGGTATGGGAAATGAGCAGTTCTTC.

The chain is built from TRBV6-1 and TRBJ2-3; D is ambiguous. Per germline, CDR1 MNHNS and CDR2 SASEGT. Trimming took 3 bases from V and 8 from J, leaving 6 bases between them. CDR3 length: 11 amino acids. For the CDR3, the DNA is TGTGCCAGCAGTGAGTGGCCTACGCAGTATTTT. It specifies CASSEWPTQYF.

DNA for the CDR3: TGTGCCATCAGTGATTACAGCTCCTACGAGCAGTACTTC. It translates to CAISDYSSYEQYF. The genes are TRBV10-3 and TRBJ2-7, with D unclear. CDR1 is ENHRY and CDR2 is SYGVKD in the germline V gene. This CDR3 spans 13 amino acids. Trimming took 3 bases from V and 0 from J, leaving 6 bases between them.

The V and J genes are TRBV3-1 and TRBJ1-2, with TRBD1 as a possible D gene (6 bases). In germline, CDR1 is LGHDT, CDR2 YNNKEL (reference sequence). Trimming took off 3 bases at V and 6 bases at J, with 14 bases between the two ends. The CDR3 consists of 14 residues. CDR3 DNA sequence: TGTGCCAGCAGCCAGTTTGACGGGGGCGATGGCTACACCTTC. This codes for CASSQFDGGDGYTF.

This clonotype was counted between two and nine times. The rearrangement links TRBV6-5 to TRBJ2-5, with 9 bases lining up with TRBD1. This CDR3 is built from 17 residues. CDR1 and CDR2 from the germline V gene are MNHEY and SVGAGI. J lost 5 bases, V lost 0 bases, and 10 bases had no gene match. The CDR3 protein is CASSYSRDRVGGETQYF. In nucleotides, the CDR3 is TGTGCCAGCAGTTACTCCCGGGACAGGGTCGGAGGGGAGACCCAGTACTTC.

The chain couples TRBV7-2 to TRBJ2-3; 9 bases map to TRBD2. V lost 3 bases and J lost 4; bases outside the gene matches: 5. In germline, CDR1 is SGHTA, CDR2 FQGNSA. CDR3 size: 15 residues. CDR3 coding DNA: TGTGCCAGCAGCTTTCTGGCTAGCGGGGCAGATACGCAGTATTTT. It specifies CASSFLASGADTQYF.

This clonotype was seen repeatedly, ten times or more. The V gene is TRBV5-4, the J gene TRBJ2-2; D is undetermined. V lost 3 bases and J 6 bases, leaving 6 bases between the germline ends. Germline CDR1 SGHNT, CDR2 YYREEE (reference sequence). The CDR3 length is 12 residues. CDR3 residues: CASSWIAGELFF. CDR3 in DNA: TGTGCCAGCAGCTGGATAGCCGGGGAGCTGTTTTTT.

With respect to this clonotype: One end of the junction is discordant with germline, which a read error may explain. The chain is built from TRBV5-4 and TRBJ1-1; D might be TRBD1 (5 bases). From germline, CDR1 is SGHNT and CDR2 YYREEE (reference sequence). CDR3 length: 15 residues. The CDR3 DNA reads TGTGCCAGCAGCTACGCCGGGGGGGTGAAGACTGAAGCTTTCTTT. Translating it yields CASSYAGGVKTEAFF.

This clonotype has only a few counts. The V call is TRBV20-1, the J call TRBJ1-6; D ambiguous. Germline V gene lookup returns CDR1 DFQATT and CDR2 SNEGSKA (reference sequence). The CDR3 has 12 residues. Trimming removed 1 base from V and 7 bases from J, with 5 bases in between. CDR3 sequence reads: CSARGVNSPLHF. The CDR3 bases are TGCAGTGCTAGAGGTGTAAATTCACCCCTCCACTTT.